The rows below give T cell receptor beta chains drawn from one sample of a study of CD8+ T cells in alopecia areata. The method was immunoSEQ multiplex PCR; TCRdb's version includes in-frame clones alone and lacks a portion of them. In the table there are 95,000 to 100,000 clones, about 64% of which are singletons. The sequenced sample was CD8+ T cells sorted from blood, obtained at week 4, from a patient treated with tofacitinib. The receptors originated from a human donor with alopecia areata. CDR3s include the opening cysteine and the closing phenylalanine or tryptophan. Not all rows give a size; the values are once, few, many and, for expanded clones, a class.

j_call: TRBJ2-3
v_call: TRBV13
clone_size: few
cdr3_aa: CASSSTSLAGVSDTQYF

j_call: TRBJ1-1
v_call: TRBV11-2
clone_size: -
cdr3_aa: CASSLDTEAFF

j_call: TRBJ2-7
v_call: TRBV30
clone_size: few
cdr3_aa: CAWSAGQGPYEQYF

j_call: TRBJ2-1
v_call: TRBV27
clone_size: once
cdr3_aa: CASSLGGRNEQFF

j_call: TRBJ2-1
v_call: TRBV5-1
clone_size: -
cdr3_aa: CASSGGGGIFFDEQFF

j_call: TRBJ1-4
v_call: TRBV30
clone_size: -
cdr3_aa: CAWSATNEKLFF

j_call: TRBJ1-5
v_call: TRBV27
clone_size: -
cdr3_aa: CASSSGDQPQHF

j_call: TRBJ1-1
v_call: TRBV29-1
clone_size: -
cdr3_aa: CSAQRAGEAFF

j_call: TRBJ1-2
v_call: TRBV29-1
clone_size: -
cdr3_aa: CSVDVEWGYTF

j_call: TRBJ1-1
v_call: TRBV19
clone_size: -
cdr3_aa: CATRRTYTEAFF

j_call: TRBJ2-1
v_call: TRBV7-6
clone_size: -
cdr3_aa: CASSLAGGLEGQFF

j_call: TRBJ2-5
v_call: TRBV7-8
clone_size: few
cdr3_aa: CASSPLLGPYF

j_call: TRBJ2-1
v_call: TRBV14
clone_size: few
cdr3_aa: CASSQVSRGGEQFF

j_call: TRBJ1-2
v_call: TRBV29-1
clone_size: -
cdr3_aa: CSAEGIGIGNYGYTF

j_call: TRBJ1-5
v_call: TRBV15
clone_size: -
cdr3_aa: CATSSGTGTQPQHF

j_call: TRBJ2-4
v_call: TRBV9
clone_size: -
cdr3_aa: CASSGWDRVLAKNIQYF

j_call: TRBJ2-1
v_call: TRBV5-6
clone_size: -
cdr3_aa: CASSLGASGRQPPFF

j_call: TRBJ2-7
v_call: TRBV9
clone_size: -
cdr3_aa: CASSVGRDSSYEQYF

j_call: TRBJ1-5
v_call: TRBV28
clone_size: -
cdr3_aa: CASRISFSQANQPQHF

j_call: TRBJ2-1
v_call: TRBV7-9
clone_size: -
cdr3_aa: CASSPSGGDSYNEQFF

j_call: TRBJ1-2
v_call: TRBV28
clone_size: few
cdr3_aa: CASRAGVSNYGYTF

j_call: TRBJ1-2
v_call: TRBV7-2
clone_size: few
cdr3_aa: CASSEDRQGAKDGYTF

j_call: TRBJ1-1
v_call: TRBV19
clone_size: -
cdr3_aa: CASSINRGAEAFF

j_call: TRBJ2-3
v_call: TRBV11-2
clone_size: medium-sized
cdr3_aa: CASSLADDTDTQYF

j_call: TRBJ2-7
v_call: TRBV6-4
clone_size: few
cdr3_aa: CASSNGTGGYEQYF

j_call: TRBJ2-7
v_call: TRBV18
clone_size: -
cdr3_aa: CASSPWDRTYEQYF

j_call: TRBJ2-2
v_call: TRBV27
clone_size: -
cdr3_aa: CASSLWSGELFF

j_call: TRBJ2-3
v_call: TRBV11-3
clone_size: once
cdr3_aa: CASSLGVDRGADTQYF

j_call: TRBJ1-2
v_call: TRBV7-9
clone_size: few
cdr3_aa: CASSNDRGRYYGYTF

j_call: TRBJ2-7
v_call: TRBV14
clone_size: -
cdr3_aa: CASSQYEGGNIVYEQYF

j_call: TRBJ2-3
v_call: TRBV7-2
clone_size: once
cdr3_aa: CASSPKKREGWGADTQYF